This T cell receptor beta chain stems from a study of T-cell reconstitution after alpha-beta-depleted transplantation in children. General study findings and limits: From newly produced T cells came most of the T-cell counts and diversity one year after transplant.

Trimming took 2 bases from V and 7 from J, leaving 12 bases between them. The germline gives CDR1 SGHNT, CDR2 YENEEA. This CDR3 comprises 14 residues. The authors prepared the TCRbeta library with unique molecular identifiers. TCRdb used MiXCR to reprocess the PCR reads, holding one entry per CDR3 protein. The sample contains about 300,000 distinct CDR3 sequences, about 7.3% of which appear only once. This clonotype was observed at least ten times. Antigen unknown. The material sequenced was peripheral blood, taken 360 days after TCRalphabeta/CD19-depleted stem cell transplant. This clonotype was sampled from a female patient aged 2-10 years who had a stem cell transplant for Fanconi anemia, so the T cells may come from the graft donor. The genes are TRBV11-3 and TRBJ2-1; D tentatively reads TRBD1 or TRBD2 (5 bases each). The CDR3 DNA reads TGTGCCAGCAGCTTAACGAGTTGGGGGAATGAGCAGTTCTTC. Residues: CASSLTSWGNEQFF.